This TCR beta chain was identified during a study of cytomegalovirus exposure and HLA in healthy donors. Study-wide results and limits: Versus the approximately 700-donor mean, an Asian-associated ancestry cluster reportedly showed fewer N-insertions in a later analysis. It was confirmed in vitro that a few of the CMV-associated chains were specific for CMV antigens.

PCR primers comprised 60 Vbeta and 13 Jbeta primers. This table comes from immunoSEQ multiplex PCR, and its TCRdb copy is limited to in-frame clones, with some not included. The profile shows over 130,000 clones, around 78% of them singletons. This clone was counted a single time. The antigen is unknown. The J segment lost 2 bases and the V segment lost 2 bases, leaving 7 bases of the junction unmatched. The CDR3 runs to 15 residues. Germline lookup yields CDR1 GTSNPN and CDR2 SVGIG (reference sequence). This TCR came from a woman aged 40 to 55 in good health and CMV-seropositive. The rearrangement links TRBV30 to TRBJ2-7; 9 positions agree with TRBD2. Material for sequencing was PBMCs. The CDR3 loop is CAWSFGLAGTYEQYF. The CDR3 coding sequence is TGTGCCTGGAGTTTCGGGCTAGCGGGAACCTACGAGCAGTACTTC.